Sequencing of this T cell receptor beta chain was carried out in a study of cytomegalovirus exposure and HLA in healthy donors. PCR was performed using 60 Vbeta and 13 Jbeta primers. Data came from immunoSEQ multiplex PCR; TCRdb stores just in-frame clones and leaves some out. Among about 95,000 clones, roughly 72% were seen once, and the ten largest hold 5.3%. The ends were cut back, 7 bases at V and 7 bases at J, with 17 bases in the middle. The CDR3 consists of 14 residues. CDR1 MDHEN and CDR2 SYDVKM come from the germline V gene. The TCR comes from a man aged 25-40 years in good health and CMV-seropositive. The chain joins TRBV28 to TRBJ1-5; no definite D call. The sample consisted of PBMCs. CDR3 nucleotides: TGTGCCAGCACTGGAGGTCGTTTTGAACAGCCCCAGCATTTT. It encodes CASTGGRFEQPQHF.